The 22 T cell receptor beta chains reported below all come from one sample, sequenced in a study of T cells in localized non-small cell lung cancer. The method was immunoSEQ multiplex PCR; TCRdb's version includes in-frame clones alone and lacks a portion of them. Among 20,000 to 25,000 clones listed, 80% to 90% were seen once. The material sequenced was peripheral blood, taken before any cancer treatment. These receptors were obtained from a woman aged 35 to 70 with stage I lung adenocarcinoma.

Of note for this clone: Other DNA sequences in the same sample also yield this CDR3. The rearrangement joins TRBV10-3 to TRBJ1-2, with TRBD1 matching over 8 bases. In germline, CDR1 is ENHRY, CDR2 SYGVKD. The CDR3 extends over 15 amino acids. V lost 3 bases and J lost 4; bases outside the gene matches: 7. CDR3 DNA: TGTGCCATCAGTGACCCCGACAGGGGCGTCTATGGCTACACCTTC. Translated, it gives CAISDPDRGVYGYTF.

This sequence joins TRBV5-4 and TRBJ1-1; D is unclear. The ends were cut back, 1 base at V and 5 bases at J, with 9 bases in the middle. Germline assignment: CDR1 SGHNT and CDR2 YYREEE (reference sequence). This CDR3 has 13 amino acids. The CDR3 DNA sequence: TGTGCCAGCAGCTTGCGTCGGGAGACTGAAGCTTTCTTT. Translated: CASSLRRETEAFF.

The rearrangement uses TRBV11-3 and TRBJ2-5, with D perhaps matching TRBD2 (5 bases). Germline V gene data show CDR1 as SGHNT and CDR2 as YENEEA. The CDR3 runs to 14 residues. The ends were cut back, 2 bases at V and 5 bases at J, with 12 bases in the middle. The CDR3 DNA follows: TGTGCCAGCAGCTTAAACCCCGGGAAGGAGACCCAGTACTTC. Residues: CASSLNPGKETQYF.

The rearrangement joins TRBV11-3 to TRBJ2-3; TRBD1 agrees at 11 bases. The V segment lost 5 bases and the J segment 4 bases; nucleotides outside the gene matches: 5. The CDR3 has 15 amino acids. In germline, CDR1 is SGHNT, CDR2 YENEEA. The chain's CDR3 is CASSLGTGGPDTQYF. The DNA of the CDR3 is TGTGCCAGCAGCCTAGGGACAGGGGGTCCAGATACGCAGTATTTT.

V usage is TRBV11-3 and J usage is TRBJ1-1; 7 bases fit TRBD1. There are 17 residues in the CDR3. The V and J ends lost 5 bases and 1 base, in that order; junction bases with no gene match: 13. CDR1 SGHNT and CDR2 YENEEA come from the germline V gene. CDR3 in DNA: TGTGCCAGCAGCCTAACCCACCTGGGACAGAAGAACACTGAAGCTTTCTTT. Protein product: CASSLTHLGQKNTEAFF.

The table lists this clone with a few counts. The J gene is TRBJ2-3, the V gene TRBV5-4, with TRBD2 matching over 8 bases. CDR1 is SGHNT and CDR2 is YYREEE in the germline V gene (reference sequence). V trimming: 1 base; J trimming: 0 bases; junction bases outside the gene matches: 4. This CDR3 spans 16 amino acids. The chain's CDR3 is CASSLLAGRSTDTQYF. CDR3 sequence (DNA): TGTGCCAGCAGCTTGTTAGCGGGGCGTAGCACAGATACGCAGTATTTT.

The rearrangement links TRBV7-3 to TRBJ2-3; possibly TRBD2 for D (5 bases). Germline values: CDR1 SGHTA, CDR2 FQGTGA. Trimming removed 4 bases from V and 6 bases from J, with 11 bases in between. The CDR3 is 13 amino acids. CDR3 DNA: TGTGCCAGCAGCTCCGGACTTTCGGATACGCAGTATTTT. As protein: CASSSGLSDTQYF.

This chain connects TRBV7-8 to TRBJ2-2, with TRBD2 identical over 8 bases. The CDR3 covers 17 residues. V lost 0 bases to trimming and J lost 7 bases; unmatched junction nucleotides: 10. CDR1 and CDR2 (germline): SGHVS, FQNEAQ. CDR3 protein: CASSLARVAGTFGELFF. The CDR3 DNA reads as TGTGCCAGCAGCTTAGCGCGAGTAGCGGGGACTTTCGGGGAGCTGTTTTTT.

The gene calls are TRBV10-3 and TRBJ2-3; 10 bases align to TRBD2. The length of the CDR3 is 15 residues. Trimming cost V 4 bases and J 1 base; bases outside gene matches: 2. Per germline, CDR1 ENHRY and CDR2 SYGVKD. CDR3 nucleotides: TGTGCCATCAGTGGGGGGACTAGCGGCACAGATACGCAGTATTTT. This gives the protein CAISGGTSGTDTQYF.

The genes are TRBV7-9 and TRBJ2-5, with 10 bases lining up with TRBD2. V lost 2 bases, J lost 4 bases, and 4 bases stayed unmatched. The CDR3 runs to 15 residues. Per germline, CDR1 SEHNR and CDR2 FQNEAQ (reference sequence). CDR3 sequence reads: CASSLPLAGAETQYF. The CDR3 DNA reads as TGTGCCAGCAGCTTACCCCTAGCGGGGGCAGAGACCCAGTACTTC.

The rearrangement links TRBV7-2 to TRBJ2-5; maybe TRBD1 (5 bases). V lost 3 bases and J 2 bases, leaving 19 bases between the germline ends. Germline V gene data show CDR1 as SGHTA and CDR2 as FQGNSA. The CDR3 is 17 residues long. As DNA, the CDR3 is TGTGCCAGCAGCTTTTACGGCCAGGGCGCACTACAAGAGACCCAGTACTTC. Protein sequence: CASSFYGQGALQETQYF.

The chain employs TRBV15 and TRBJ1-5, with 7 positions matching TRBD1. Trimming removed 3 bases from V and 0 bases from J; junction bases left unmatched: 2. The CDR3 totals 15 residues. CDR1 LNHNV and CDR2 YYDKDF come from the germline V gene (reference sequence). The CDR3 region is CATSRGQYSNQPQHF. CDR3 sequence (DNA): TGTGCCACCAGCAGGGGACAGTATAGCAATCAGCCCCAGCATTTT.

The gene calls are TRBV28 and TRBJ1-2; D gene uncertain. The V end was cut by 7 bases, the J end by 2 bases, with 8 bases between. CDR1 and CDR2 (germline): MDHEN, SYDVKM. The CDR3 runs to 12 residues. CDR3 protein: CASTPANYGYTF. The CDR3 region has the DNA TGTGCCAGCACCCCAGCGAACTATGGCTACACCTTC.

The CDR3 DNA reads TGTGCCAGCAGCCTCCCTGCGGCGGGGGGTGTCAATGAGCAGTTCTTC. Encoded protein: CASSLPAAGGVNEQFF. The chain carries TRBV4-2 and TRBJ2-1; 8 bases align to TRBD2. J lost 6 bases, V lost 4 bases, and 11 bases had no gene match. In germline, CDR1 is LGHNA, CDR2 YNFKEQ. The CDR3 is 16 amino acids.

This chain links TRBV5-4 with TRBJ2-7; possible D gene TRBD1, 6 bases. Germline CDR1 and CDR2: SGHNT and YYREEE (reference sequence). The CDR3 is 13 residues long. V was cut by 3 bases and J by 4 bases, with 11 bases left in between. CDR3 nucleotides: TGTGCCAGCAGCTACCAGCAGGGGTACGAGCAGTACTTC. Encoded protein: CASSYQQGYEQYF.

The gene calls are TRBV5-1 and TRBJ1-6; 10 nucleotides match TRBD1. Looked up from germline, CDR1 is SGHRS and CDR2 is YFSETQ. There are 14 residues in the CDR3. V trimming: 9 bases; J trimming: 9 bases; junction bases outside the gene matches: 9. CDR3 in amino acids: CATSPGQGSSPLHF. In nucleotides, the CDR3 is TGCGCCACTAGCCCGGGACAGGGGTCTTCACCCCTCCACTTT. The variable domain in full, completed from reference TRBV5-1 and TRBJ1-6, reads KAGVTQTPRYLIKTRGQQVTLSCSPISGHRSVSWYQQTPGQGLQFLFEYFSETQRNKGNFPGRFSGRQFSNSRSEMNVSTLELGDSALYLCATSPGQGSSPLHFGNGTRLTVT.

This chain uses TRBV27 with TRBJ2-3; tentatively, D is TRBD1 (6 bases). V dropped 4 bases and J dropped 6 bases, with 11 bases sitting between them. Per the germline V gene, CDR1 is MNHEY and CDR2 is SMNVEV (reference sequence). The CDR3 loop spans 13 amino acids. The CDR3 sequence: CASSWTAADTQYF. CDR3 DNA: TGTGCCAGCAGTTGGACAGCCGCTGATACGCAGTATTTT.

The V call is TRBV7-3, the J call TRBJ2-7; 8 nucleotides line up with TRBD1. The V segment lost 5 bases and the J segment 5 bases; nucleotides outside the gene matches: 11. Per the germline V gene, CDR1 is SGHTA and CDR2 is FQGTGA. This CDR3 has 15 residues. CDR3 sequence reads: CASSPTPTGDHEQYF. CDR3 DNA sequence: TGTGCCAGCAGCCCGACTCCGACAGGGGACCACGAGCAGTACTTC.

The chain combines TRBV6-5 with TRBJ1-2; a weak D match, TRBD1 (6 bases). The V gene's germline CDR1 is MNHEY and CDR2 SVGAGI. This CDR3 contains 14 residues. Trimming removed 6 bases from V and 0 bases from J, with 11 bases in between. This CDR3 is CASRTGTTNYGYTF. CDR3 in DNA: TGTGCCAGCAGGACCGGGACAACTAACTATGGCTACACCTTC.

The chain recombines TRBV7-9 with TRBJ1-3, with a tentative D call TRBD1 (5 bases). The CDR3 sequence is 16 residues long. The germline V gene encodes CDR1 SEHNR and CDR2 FQNEAQ (reference sequence). With 3 bases removed from V and 8 bases from J, the gap between germline ends came to 20 bases. CDR3 in DNA: TGTGCCAGCAGCTTGCGGGGCACGACTTCTGGGGACACCATATATTTT. It translates to CASSLRGTTSGDTIYF.

Regarding this clone: At one of its ends the junction is not consistent with the germline gene, which may arise from a read error. The gene calls are TRBV7-2 and TRBJ1-2; D perhaps matches TRBD1 (6 bases). The CDR3 is 13 amino acids. Germline V gene lookup returns CDR1 SGHTA and CDR2 FQGNSA. As DNA, the CDR3 is TGTGCCAGCAGCTTAGGGACAGCTCTAAGTAAGGCCTTC. Translated: CASSLGTALSKAF.

In this sample, this clone turned up a few times. The genes are TRBV4-3 and TRBJ2-4; 9 positions match TRBD2. V dropped 0 bases and J dropped 8; count of bases not matched to a gene: 14. The V gene's germline CDR1 is LGHNA and CDR2 YSLEER. This CDR3 spans 18 amino acids. CDR3 bases: TGCGCCAGCAGCCAAGATACGGTTGCGGGGGGGGCCCCCCACATTCAGTACTTC. Its translation: CASSQDTVAGGAPHIQYF.